This T cell receptor beta chain was captured by sequencing in a study of control samples from healthy donors and cancer patients. The germline V and J ends were trimmed by 7 bases and 1 base, with 10 bases remaining between them. CDR1 MDHEN and CDR2 SYDVKM come from the germline V gene. This CDR3 has 13 amino acids. Profiled with immunoSEQ multiplex PCR; TCRdb holds only in-frame clones, not every one. Among 100,000 to 150,000 clones listed, roughly 90% were seen once. Sequences were obtained from blood. The source of this sequence is a man between 40 and 49 years old in good health. This rearrangement joins TRBV28 to TRBJ1-1; possibly TRBD1 for D (5 bases). This chain's CDR3 is CASKGTANTEAFF. CDR3 DNA sequence: TGTGCCAGCAAAGGGACGGCGAACACTGAAGCTTTCTTT.